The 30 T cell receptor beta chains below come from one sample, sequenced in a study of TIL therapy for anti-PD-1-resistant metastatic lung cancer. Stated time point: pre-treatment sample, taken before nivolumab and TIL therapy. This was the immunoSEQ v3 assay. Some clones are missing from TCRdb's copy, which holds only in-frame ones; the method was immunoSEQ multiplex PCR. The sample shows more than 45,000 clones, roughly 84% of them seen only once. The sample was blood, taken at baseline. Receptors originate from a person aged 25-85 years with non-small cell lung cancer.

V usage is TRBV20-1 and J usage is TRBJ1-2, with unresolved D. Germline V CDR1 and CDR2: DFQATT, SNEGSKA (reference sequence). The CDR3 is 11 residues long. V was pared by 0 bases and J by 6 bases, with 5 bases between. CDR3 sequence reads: CSARETDGYTF. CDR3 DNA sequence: TGCAGTGCTAGAGAAACAGATGGCTACACCTTC.

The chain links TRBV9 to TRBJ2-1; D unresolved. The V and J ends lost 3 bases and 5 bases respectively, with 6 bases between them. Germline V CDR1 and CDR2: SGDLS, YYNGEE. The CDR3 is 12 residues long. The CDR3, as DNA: TGTGCCAGCAGCGGAGTGGACAATGAGCAGTTCTTC. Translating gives CASSGVDNEQFF.

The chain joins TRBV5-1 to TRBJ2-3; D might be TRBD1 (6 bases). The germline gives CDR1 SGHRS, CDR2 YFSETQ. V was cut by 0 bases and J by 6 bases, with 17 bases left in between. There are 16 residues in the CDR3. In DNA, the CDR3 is TGCGCCAGCAGCTTGGCCGGAACAGGGAGAAAGGATACGCAGTATTTT. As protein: CASSLAGTGRKDTQYF.

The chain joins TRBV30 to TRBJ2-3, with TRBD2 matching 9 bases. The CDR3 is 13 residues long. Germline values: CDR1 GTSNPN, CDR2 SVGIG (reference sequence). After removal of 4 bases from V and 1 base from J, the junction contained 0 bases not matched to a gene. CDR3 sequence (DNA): TGTGCCTGGACTAGCGGGGGCACAGATACGCAGTATTTT. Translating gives CAWTSGGTDTQYF.

Written as DNA, the CDR3 is TGTGCTAGTGGTTTGTGGACAGGGGCCCCTGATACGCAGTATTTT. As protein: CASGLWTGAPDTQYF. V gene TRBV12-5 combines with J gene TRBJ2-3, with TRBD1 identical over 9 bases. Germline lookup yields CDR1 LGHNT and CDR2 FRNRAP. Losses at the gene ends were 2 bases for V and 6 bases for J; bases not matched to a gene: 6. This CDR3 has 15 residues.

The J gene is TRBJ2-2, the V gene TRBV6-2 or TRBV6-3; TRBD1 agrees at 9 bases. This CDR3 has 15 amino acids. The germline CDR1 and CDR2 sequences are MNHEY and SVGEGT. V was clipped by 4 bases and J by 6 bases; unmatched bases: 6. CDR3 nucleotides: TGTGCCAGCAGTTGGGGACAGGGAAGAGCCGGGGAGCTGTTTTTT. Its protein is CASSWGQGRAGELFF.

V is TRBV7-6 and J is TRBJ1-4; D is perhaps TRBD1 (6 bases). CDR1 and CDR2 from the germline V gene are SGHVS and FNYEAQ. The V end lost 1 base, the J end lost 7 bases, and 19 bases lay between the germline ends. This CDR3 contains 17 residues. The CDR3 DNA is TGTGCCAGCAGCTTAGACGGGACATTCATGAGGGGTGAAAAACTGTTTTTT. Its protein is CASSLDGTFMRGEKLFF.

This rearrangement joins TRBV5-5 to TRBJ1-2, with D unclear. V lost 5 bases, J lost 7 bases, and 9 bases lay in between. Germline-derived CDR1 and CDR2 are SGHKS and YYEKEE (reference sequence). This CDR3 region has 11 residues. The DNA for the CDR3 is TGTGCCAGCAGGTCCAACAGTGGCTACACCTTC. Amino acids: CASRSNSGYTF.

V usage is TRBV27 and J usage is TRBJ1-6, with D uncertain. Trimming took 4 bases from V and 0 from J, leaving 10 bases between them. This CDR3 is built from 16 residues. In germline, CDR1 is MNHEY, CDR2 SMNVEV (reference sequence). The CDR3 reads CASSSATSSYNSPLHF. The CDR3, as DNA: TGTGCCAGCAGTTCAGCCACTAGCTCCTATAATTCACCCCTCCACTTT.

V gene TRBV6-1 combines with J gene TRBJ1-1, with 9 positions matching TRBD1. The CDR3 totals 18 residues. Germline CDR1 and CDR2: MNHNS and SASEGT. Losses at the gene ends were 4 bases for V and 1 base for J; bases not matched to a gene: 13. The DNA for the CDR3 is TGTGCCAGCAGTGGACGCACAGGGGGCCTCTATGGGAACACTGAAGCTTTCTTT. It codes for CASSGRTGGLYGNTEAFF.

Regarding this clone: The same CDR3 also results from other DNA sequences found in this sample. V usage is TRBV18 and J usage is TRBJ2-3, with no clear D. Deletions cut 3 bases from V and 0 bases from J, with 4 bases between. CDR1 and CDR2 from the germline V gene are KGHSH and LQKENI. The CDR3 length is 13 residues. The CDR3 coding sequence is TGTGCCAGCTCACCGCCGAGCACAGATACGCAGTATTTT. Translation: CASSPPSTDTQYF.

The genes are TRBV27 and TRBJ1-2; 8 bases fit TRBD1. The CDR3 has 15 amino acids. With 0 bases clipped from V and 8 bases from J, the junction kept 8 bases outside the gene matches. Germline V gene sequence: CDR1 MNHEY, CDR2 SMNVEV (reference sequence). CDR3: CASSLSGGQVGGYTF. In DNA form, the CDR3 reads TGTGCCAGCAGTTTATCCGGGGGACAGGTCGGGGGCTACACCTTC.

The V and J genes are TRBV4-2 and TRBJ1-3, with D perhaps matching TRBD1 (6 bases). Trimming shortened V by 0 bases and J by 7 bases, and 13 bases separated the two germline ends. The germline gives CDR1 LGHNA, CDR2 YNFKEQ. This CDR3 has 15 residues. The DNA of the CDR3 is TGTGCCAGCAGCCAAGACGTACAGGGCTGGAACACCATATATTTT. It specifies CASSQDVQGWNTIYF.

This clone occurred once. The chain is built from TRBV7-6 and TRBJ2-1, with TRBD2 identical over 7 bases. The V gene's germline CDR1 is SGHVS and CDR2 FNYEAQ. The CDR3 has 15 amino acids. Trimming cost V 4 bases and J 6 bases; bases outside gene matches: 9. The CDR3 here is CASSSLLGGINEQFF. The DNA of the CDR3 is TGTGCCAGCAGCTCCCTTCTCGGGGGGATCAATGAGCAGTTCTTC.

The CDR3 sequence is CASSLDEAANYGYTF. CDR3 bases: TGTGCCAGCAGCTTAGATGAGGCAGCTAACTATGGCTACACCTTC. V usage is TRBV11-3 and J usage is TRBJ1-2, with D unresolved. The CDR3 sequence is 15 residues long. Germline assignment: CDR1 SGHNT and CDR2 YENEEA. Trimming shortened V by 0 bases and J by 0 bases, and 8 bases separated the two germline ends.

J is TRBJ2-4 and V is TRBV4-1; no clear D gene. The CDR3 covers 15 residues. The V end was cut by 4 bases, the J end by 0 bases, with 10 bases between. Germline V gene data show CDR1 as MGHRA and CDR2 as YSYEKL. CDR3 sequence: CASSLLWGAKNIQYF. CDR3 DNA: TGCGCCAGCAGCCTTTTGTGGGGAGCCAAAAACATTCAGTACTTC.

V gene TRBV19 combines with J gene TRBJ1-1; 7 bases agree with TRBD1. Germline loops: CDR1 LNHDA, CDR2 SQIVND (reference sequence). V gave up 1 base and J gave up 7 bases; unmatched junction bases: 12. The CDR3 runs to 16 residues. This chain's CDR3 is CASSIGGQWPFGEAFF. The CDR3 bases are TGTGCCAGTAGTATAGGGGGACAGTGGCCATTTGGTGAAGCTTTCTTT.

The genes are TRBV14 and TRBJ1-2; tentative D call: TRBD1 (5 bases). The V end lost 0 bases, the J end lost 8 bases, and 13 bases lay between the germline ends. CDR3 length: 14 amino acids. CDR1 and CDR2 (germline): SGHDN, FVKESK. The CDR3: CASSQDEGLGGYTF. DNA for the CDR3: TGTGCCAGCAGCCAAGACGAGGGGCTGGGAGGCTACACCTTC. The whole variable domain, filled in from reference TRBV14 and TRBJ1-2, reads EAGVTQFPSHSVIEKGQTVTLRCDPISGHDNLYWYRRVMGKEIKFLLHFVKESKQDESGMPNNRFLAERTGGTYSTLKVQPAELEDSGVYFCASSQDEGLGGYTFGSGTRLTVV.

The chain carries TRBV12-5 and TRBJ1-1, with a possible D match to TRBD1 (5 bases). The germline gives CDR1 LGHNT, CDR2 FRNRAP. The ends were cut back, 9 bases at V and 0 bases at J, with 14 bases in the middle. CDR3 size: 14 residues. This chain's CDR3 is CASGTVYMNTEAFF. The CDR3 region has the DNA TGTGCTAGCGGGACGGTATACATGAACACTGAAGCTTTCTTT.

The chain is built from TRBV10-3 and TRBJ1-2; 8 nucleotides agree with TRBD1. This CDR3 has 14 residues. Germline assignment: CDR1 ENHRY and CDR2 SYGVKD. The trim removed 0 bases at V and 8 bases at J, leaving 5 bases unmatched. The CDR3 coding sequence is TGTGCCATCAGTGAGTCACCGACAGGGGAAGGCTACACCTTC. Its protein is CAISESPTGEGYTF.

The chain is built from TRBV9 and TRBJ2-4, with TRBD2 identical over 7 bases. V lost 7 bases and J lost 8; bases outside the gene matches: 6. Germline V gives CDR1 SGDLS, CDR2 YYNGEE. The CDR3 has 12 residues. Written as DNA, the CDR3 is TGTGCCAGCGGGAGTGGGAGGGACATTCAGTACTTC. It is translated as CASGSGRDIQYF.

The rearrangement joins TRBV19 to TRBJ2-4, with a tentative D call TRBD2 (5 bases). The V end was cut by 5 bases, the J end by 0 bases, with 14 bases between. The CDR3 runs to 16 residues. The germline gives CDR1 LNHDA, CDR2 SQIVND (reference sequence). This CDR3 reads CASSGWTGLAKNIQYF. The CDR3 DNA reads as TGTGCCAGTAGTGGATGGACTGGTCTAGCCAAAAACATTCAGTACTTC.

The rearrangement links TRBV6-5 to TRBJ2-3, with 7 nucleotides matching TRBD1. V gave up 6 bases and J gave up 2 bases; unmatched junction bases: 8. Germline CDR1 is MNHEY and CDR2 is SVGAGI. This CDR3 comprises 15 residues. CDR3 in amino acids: CASSSGQANTDTQYF. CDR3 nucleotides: TGTGCCAGCAGCTCCGGACAGGCCAACACAGATACGCAGTATTTT.

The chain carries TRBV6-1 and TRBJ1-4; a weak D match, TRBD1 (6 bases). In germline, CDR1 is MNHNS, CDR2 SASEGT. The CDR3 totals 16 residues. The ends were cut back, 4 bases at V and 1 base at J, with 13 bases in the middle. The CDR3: CASSGQVVITNEKLFF. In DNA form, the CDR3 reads TGTGCCAGCAGTGGACAGGTGGTGATAACTAATGAAAAACTGTTTTTT.

The DNA of the CDR3 is TGTGCCAGCAGCCACCCCCTGGGGTTCGGCACTAATGAAAAACTGTTTTTT. It encodes CASSHPLGFGTNEKLFF. V gene TRBV7-6 combines with J gene TRBJ1-4; D not certain. This CDR3 spans 17 amino acids. The germline V gene encodes CDR1 SGHVS and CDR2 FNYEAQ. V was pared by 5 bases and J by 2 bases, with 18 bases between.

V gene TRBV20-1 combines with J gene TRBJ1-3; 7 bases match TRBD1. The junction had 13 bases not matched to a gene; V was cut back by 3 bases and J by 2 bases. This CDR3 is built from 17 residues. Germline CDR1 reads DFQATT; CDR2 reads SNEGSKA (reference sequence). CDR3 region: CSASPPGGTIPGNTIYF. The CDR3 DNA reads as TGCAGTGCTAGTCCACCAGGGGGGACTATACCTGGAAACACCATATATTTT.

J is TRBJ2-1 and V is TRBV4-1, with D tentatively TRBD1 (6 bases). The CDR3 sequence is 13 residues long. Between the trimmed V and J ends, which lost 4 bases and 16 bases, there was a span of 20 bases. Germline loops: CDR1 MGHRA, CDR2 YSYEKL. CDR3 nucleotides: TGCGCCAGCAGCCCCGTTACCGGACAGCAACAATTCTTC. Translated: CASSPVTGQQQFF.

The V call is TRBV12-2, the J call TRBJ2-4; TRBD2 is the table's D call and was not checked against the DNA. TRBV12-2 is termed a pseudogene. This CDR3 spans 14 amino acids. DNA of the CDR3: TGTGCAAGTCGCTTGTCGAACCCGATCTGGAGTCAGTACTTC. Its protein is CASRLSNPIWSQYF.

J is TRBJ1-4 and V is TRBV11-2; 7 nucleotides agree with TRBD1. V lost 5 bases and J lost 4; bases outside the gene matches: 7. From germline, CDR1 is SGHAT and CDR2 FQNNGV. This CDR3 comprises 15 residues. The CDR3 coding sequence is TGTGCCAGCAGCGCCACCAGGGGGAGTAATGAAAAACTGTTTTTT. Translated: CASSATRGSNEKLFF.

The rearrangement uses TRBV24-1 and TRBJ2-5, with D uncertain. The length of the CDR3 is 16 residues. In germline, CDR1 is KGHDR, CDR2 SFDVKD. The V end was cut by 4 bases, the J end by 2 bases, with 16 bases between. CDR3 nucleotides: TGTGCCACCAGTGACGCAGACAAGGGTTGGCAAGAGACCCAGTACTTC. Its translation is CATSDADKGWQETQYF.